This TCR beta chain is drawn from a study of blood T cell repertoires in COVID-19. Overall study: There were acute and convalescent COVID-19 samples, and they came from the United States, Italy and Spain.

Authors' processing steps: The assay estimated nucleated cells by amplifying reference gene primers. Profiling relied on immunoSEQ multiplex PCR, and the TCRdb table lists in-frame clones only, not all of them. V and J calls and clone size come straight from that table; D and trimming were deduced from the DNA. The table has about 210,000 clones, under 85% seen once. Germline V gives CDR1 SEHNR, CDR2 FQNEAQ (reference sequence). Trimming removed 5 bases from V and 4 bases from J; junction bases left unmatched: 13. This CDR3 is built from 16 residues. Enrollment of patients from Seattle took place during active infection, with longitudinal follow-up.

The chain is built from TRBV7-9 and TRBJ2-7; TRBD1 matches at 8 bases. Material for sequencing was peripheral blood. The receptor was derived from a woman older than 75 with COVID-19, enrolled during active disease. In DNA, the CDR3 is TGTGCCAGCAGCCCCCCTGCGAGCAGGGGGCTGTACGAGCAGTACTTC. Its translation: CASSPPASRGLYEQYF.